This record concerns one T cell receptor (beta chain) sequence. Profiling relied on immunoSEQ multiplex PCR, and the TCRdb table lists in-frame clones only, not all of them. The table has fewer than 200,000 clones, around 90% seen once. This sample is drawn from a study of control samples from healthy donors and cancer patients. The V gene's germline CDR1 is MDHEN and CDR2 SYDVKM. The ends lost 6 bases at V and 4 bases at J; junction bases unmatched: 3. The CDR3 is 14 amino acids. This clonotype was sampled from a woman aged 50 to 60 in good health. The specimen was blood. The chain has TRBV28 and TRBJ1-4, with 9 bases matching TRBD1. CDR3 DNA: TGTGCCAGCAGGGTGACAGGGGGTAATGAAAAACTGTTTTTT. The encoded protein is CASRVTGGNEKLFF.